This passage covers 19 T cell receptor beta chains from one sample sequenced in a study of blood T cell repertoires in COVID-19. Only in-frame clones appear in the TCRdb table, and some are missing; sequencing was by immunoSEQ multiplex PCR. The sample has about 150,000 clones, about 80% seen once; the top ten hold around 2.2%. The sequencing input was peripheral blood. These receptor sequences come from a man between 65 and 85 years old with acute or convalescent COVID-19.

Regarding this clone: Compared with germline, one end of the junction differs, possibly owing to a read error. V and J are TRBV6-6 and TRBJ1-5; perhaps TRBD1 as D (6 bases). Germline V gives CDR1 MNHNY, CDR2 SVGAGI (reference sequence). The CDR3 totals 16 residues. In DNA, the CDR3 is TGTGCCAGCAGATACTTACAGGGATATAGCAATCAGCCCCAGCATTTT. Its protein is CASRYLQGYSNQPQHF.

DNA for the CDR3: TGTGCCAGCTCGGCCTCTAGCGTCGCCTACAATGAGCAGTTCTTC. This translates into CASSASSVAYNEQFF. This chain connects TRBV18 to TRBJ2-1, with TRBD2 as a possible D gene (6 bases). The CDR3 has 15 residues. Trimming shortened V by 6 bases and J by 2 bases, and 14 bases separated the two germline ends. Germline CDR1 and CDR2: KGHSH and LQKENI.

The chain carries TRBV5-5 and TRBJ1-5; the D is unclear. This CDR3 spans 16 amino acids. Trimming took 2 bases from V and 4 from J, leaving 16 bases between them. CDR1 SGHKS and CDR2 YYEKEE come from the germline V gene (reference sequence). CDR3 DNA: TGTGCCAGCAGCTTCGAGGATACCACTTTTAATCAGCCCCAGCATTTT. Its translation is CASSFEDTTFNQPQHF.

V gene TRBV19 combines with J gene TRBJ2-7, with 7 bases aligning to TRBD1. Trimming took 5 bases from V and 2 from J; bases not matched to a gene: 21. The CDR3 has 19 amino acids. Germline CDR1 is LNHDA and CDR2 is SQIVND (reference sequence). For the CDR3, the DNA is TGTGCCAGTAGTCCCCGCCCCTCGTCGACAGGGAGTAAGGCCTACGAGCAGTACTTC. Translated, it gives CASSPRPSSTGSKAYEQYF.

The CDR3 loop is CASRRTGGFSGELFF. CDR3 DNA: TGTGCCAGCCGCCGGACAGGAGGATTCAGCGGGGAGCTGTTTTTT. This chain connects TRBV28 to TRBJ2-2; 7 bases line up with TRBD1. The CDR3 is made up of 15 amino acids. V was clipped by 8 bases and J by 7 bases; unmatched bases: 13. Germline loops: CDR1 MDHEN, CDR2 SYDVKM.

V and J are TRBV14 and TRBJ1-6, with D hard to call. Trimming cost V 5 bases and J 14 bases, with 13 bases left between them. CDR1 SGHDN and CDR2 FVKESK come from the germline V gene. The CDR3 extends over 12 amino acids. Written as DNA, the CDR3 is TGTGCCAGCAGCGAAAACCAGTTTACCCTCCACTTT. Its protein is CASSENQFTLHF.

The chain combines TRBV28 with TRBJ1-6; 8 bases line up with TRBD1. The junction had 7 bases not matched to a gene; V was cut back by 2 bases and J by 7 bases. The CDR3 contains 16 residues. Germline V lookup: CDR1 MDHEN, CDR2 SYDVKM. CDR3 nucleotides: TGTGCCAGCAGTTTACCGCAAACAGGGGGGAATTCACCCCTCCACTTT. It specifies CASSLPQTGGNSPLHF. Supplemented by reference TRBV28 and TRBJ1-6, the full variable domain reads DVKVTQSSRYLVKRTGEKVFLECVQDMDHENMFWYRQDPGLGLRLIYFSYDVKMKEKGDIPEGYSVSREKKERFSLILESASTNQTSMYLCASSLPQTGGNSPLHFGNGTRLTVT.

The chain's CDR3 is CASRSTSGDYNEQFF. The DNA for the CDR3 is TGTGCCAGCAGGAGTACTAGCGGGGATTACAATGAGCAGTTCTTC. The chain is built from TRBV6-5 and TRBJ2-1, with 10 nucleotides matching TRBD2. This CDR3 is built from 15 residues. Germline CDR1 is MNHEY and CDR2 is SVGAGI. J gave up 4 bases and V 6 bases, and 6 bases lay outside the gene matches.

This clone has a handful of counts. The chain is built from TRBV19 and TRBJ2-1, with 12 bases identical to TRBD2. CDR3 length equals 15 residues. Trimming cost V 6 bases and J 5 bases; bases outside gene matches: 5. Germline V CDR1 and CDR2: LNHDA, SQIVND (reference sequence). The CDR3 region has the DNA TGTGCCAGTAGCACCGGGACTAGCGGGCACAATGAGCAGTTCTTC. Its protein is CASSTGTSGHNEQFF.

CDR3 sequence (DNA): TGCGCCAGCAGTGAGTCGAAGTGGGACAGGGCTTCTCCCTACGAGCAGTACTTC. Translating it yields CASSESKWDRASPYEQYF. V usage is TRBV10-1 and J usage is TRBJ2-7; 9 nucleotides line up with TRBD1. Germline values: CDR1 WNHNN, CDR2 SYGVQD (reference sequence). The CDR3 extends over 18 amino acids. V gave up 0 bases and J gave up 2 bases; unmatched junction bases: 11.

The chain is built from TRBV5-1 and TRBJ2-3; the D gene is possibly TRBD1 (5 bases). The CDR3 spans 15 residues. Trimming cost V 0 bases and J 4 bases, with 12 bases left between them. Per the germline V gene, CDR1 is SGHRS and CDR2 is YFSETQ. CDR3 sequence: CASSLGQGFSDTQYF. The CDR3 DNA sequence: TGCGCCAGCAGCTTGGGCCAGGGATTCTCAGATACGCAGTATTTT.

The CDR3 DNA sequence: TGTGCCAGCACGGACCGGGATCACGGGGAGCTGTTTTTT. Its translation: CASTDRDHGELFF. The V gene is TRBV19, the J gene TRBJ2-2, with TRBD2 as a possible D gene (5 bases). Trimming left V 9 bases short and J 7 bases short, with 15 bases between. CDR3 length: 13 residues. Germline values: CDR1 LNHDA, CDR2 SQIVND (reference sequence). Variable domain in full (rest from reference TRBV19 and TRBJ2-2): DGGITQSPKYLFRKEGQNVTLSCEQNLNHDAMYWYRQDPGQGLRLIYYSQIVNDFQKGDIAEGYSVSREKKESFPLTVTSAQKNPTAFYLCASTDRDHGELFFGEGSRLTVL.

This chain uses TRBV6-5 with TRBJ1-2; TRBD1 matches at 9 bases. Germline V gene data show CDR1 as MNHEY and CDR2 as SVGAGI. CDR3 length: 13 residues. Losses at the gene ends were 11 bases for V and 4 bases for J; bases not matched to a gene: 8. Here the CDR3 reads CAGQTTGGYGYTF. The CDR3 bases are TGTGCCGGCCAGACGACAGGGGGCTATGGCTACACCTTC.

The V gene is TRBV10-3, the J gene TRBJ1-1; 8 bases agree with TRBD1. CDR3 length: 13 amino acids. The germline CDR1 and CDR2 sequences are ENHRY and SYGVKD. The ends lost 10 bases at V and 5 bases at J; junction bases unmatched: 9. CDR3: CATLDRDRTEAFF. In nucleotides, the CDR3 is TGTGCCACCCTGGACAGGGATCGAACTGAAGCTTTCTTT.

The chain has TRBV28 and TRBJ1-5; TRBD1 aligns across 7 bases. V lost 5 bases and J lost 7; bases outside the gene matches: 11. CDR1 and CDR2 from the germline V gene are MDHEN and SYDVKM. The CDR3 extends over 15 amino acids. In DNA, the CDR3 is TGTGCCAGCAGTCCGAGACAGGGTCGTTGGCAGCCCCAGCATTTT. Its translation: CASSPRQGRWQPQHF. Looking up the rest from reference TRBV28 and TRBJ1-5 gives the full variable domain: DVKVTQSSRYLVKRTGEKVFLECVQDMDHENMFWYRQDPGLGLRLIYFSYDVKMKEKGDIPEGYSVSREKKERFSLILESASTNQTSMYLCASSPRQGRWQPQHFGDGTRLSIL.

The V gene is TRBV6-6, the J gene TRBJ2-7; D possibly corresponds to TRBD1 (7 bases). Deletions cut 8 bases from V and 3 bases from J, with 23 bases between. The germline V gene encodes CDR1 MNHNY and CDR2 SVGAGI (reference sequence). This CDR3 region has 16 residues. For the CDR3, the DNA is TGTGCCAGCGCGACTAGGGGGCTTTCACCCAACTACGAGCAGTACTTC. This translates into CASATRGLSPNYEQYF.

This clone was counted between two and nine times. This chain joins TRBV1 and TRBJ1-4; the listed D gene, TRBD1, was not tested against the DNA. TRBV1 is annotated as a pseudogene. This CDR3 comprises 17 residues. The CDR3 region has the DNA TGCACCAGCAGCCAAGAAGATCGGCAGGGGGCGAGAGAAAAACTGTTTTTT. This codes for CTSSQEDRQGAREKLFF.

The V and J genes are TRBV6-1 and TRBJ2-2, with 9 bases matching TRBD2. The CDR3 consists of 18 residues. The ends lost 4 bases at V and 6 bases at J; junction bases unmatched: 15. Per germline, CDR1 MNHNS and CDR2 SASEGT. In DNA, the CDR3 is TGTGCCAGCAGTGGGGGGCTAAGGGCTAGCGGGACTTCCGGGGAGCTGTTTTTT. This encodes CASSGGLRASGTSGELFF.

This chain uses TRBV7-3 with TRBJ2-2; perhaps TRBD2 as D (6 bases). This CDR3 has 16 residues. The ends were cut back, 1 base at V and 3 bases at J, with 12 bases in the middle. Germline loops: CDR1 SGHTA, CDR2 FQGTGA. CDR3 DNA: TGTGCCAGCAGCTTAAGTTGGCGGGGTGACACCGGGGAGCTGTTTTTT. It is translated as CASSLSWRGDTGELFF.